The clone carrying this TCR beta chain was detected many times. Its antigen is currently unknown. The source of the sample is a study of Graves' ophthalmopathy and Graves' hyperthyroidism. Findings and caveats of the study: Its predictions of ophthalmopathy progression gave the model over 65% sensitivity and about 78% specificity.

Germline V gene lookup returns CDR1 MNHEY and CDR2 SMNVEV (reference sequence). This CDR3 comprises 13 residues. V was pared by 5 bases and J by 7 bases, with 14 bases between. RNA transcripts yielded amplified TCR beta CDR3 regions. Investigators did first-round RT-PCR with HTBI primers, then second-round multiplex PCR. TCRdb re-derived calls from the multiplex PCR reads in MiXCR, one entry per CDR3 protein. The sample contains about 400,000 distinct CDR3 sequences, around 20% of which appear only once. The chain carries TRBV27 and TRBJ1-1; maybe TRBD1 (5 bases). The sample was peripheral blood. The origin of this receptor is a woman younger than 35 with Graves' ophthalmopathy. DNA of the CDR3: TGTGCCAGCAGTCCCCATTGGGGCGGTGAAGCTTTCTTT. This encodes CASSPHWGGEAFF.